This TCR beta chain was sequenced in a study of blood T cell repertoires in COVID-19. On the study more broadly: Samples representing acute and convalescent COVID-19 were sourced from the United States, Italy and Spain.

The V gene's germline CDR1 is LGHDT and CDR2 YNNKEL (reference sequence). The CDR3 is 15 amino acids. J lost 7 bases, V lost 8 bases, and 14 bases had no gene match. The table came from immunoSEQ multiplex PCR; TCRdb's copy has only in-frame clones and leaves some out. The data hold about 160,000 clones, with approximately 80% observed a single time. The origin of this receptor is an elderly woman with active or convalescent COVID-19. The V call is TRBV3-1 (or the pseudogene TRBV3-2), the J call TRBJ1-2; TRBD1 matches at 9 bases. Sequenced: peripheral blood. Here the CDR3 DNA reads TGTGCCAGCGATCCGGGACAGGGTGTAGTGGGTGGCTACACCTTC. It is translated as CASDPGQGVVGGYTF.